Included here is one T cell receptor beta chain sequence, with context. The sample comes from a study of blood T cell repertoires in COVID-19. About the study: Acute and convalescent COVID-19 specimens originated in the United States, Italy and Spain. T cells, B-cell-depleted T cells, or PBMCs supplied cDNA or gDNA.

As originally analysed: Reference gene primer amplification gave nucleated cell count estimates. Profiling relied on immunoSEQ multiplex PCR, and the TCRdb table lists in-frame clones only, not all of them. V and J calls and clone size are as listed in that table; D and trimming were resolved from the DNA. The data show 71,000 or so clones, around 85% seen once. The sequenced sample consisted of peripheral blood. The receptor's source is a man of 80 years or more in a cohort sampled during active COVID-19.

The CDR3 protein is CASSMDSPTSTDTQYF. For the CDR3, the DNA is TGTGCCAGCAGCATGGACAGCCCTACTAGCACAGATACGCAGTATTTT. The V and J genes are TRBV7-2 and TRBJ2-3, with D maybe TRBD1 (6 bases). The V gene lost 5 bases and the J gene lost 0 bases, with 15 bases spanning the gap. There are 16 residues in the CDR3. CDR1 SGHTA and CDR2 FQGNSA come from the germline V gene.